A single sample gave rise to the 23 T cell receptor beta chains below, sequenced in a study of blood T cell repertoires in COVID-19. The protocol was immunoSEQ multiplex PCR, while the TCRdb copy is restricted to in-frame clones and leaves out a portion. The table shows about 200,000 clones, with 80% to 90% occurring only once. The specimen sequenced was PBMCs or T cells enriched from blood (not recorded which). The receptors shown here come from a woman between 40 and 50 years old with acute COVID-19.

With respect to this clone: A junction end diverges from the germline sequence, so it may reflect a read error. V gene TRBV7-9 combines with J gene TRBJ2-3; the D gene is possibly TRBD1 (5 bases). This CDR3 is 11 amino acids long. Per the germline V gene, CDR1 is SEHNR and CDR2 is FQNEAQ (reference sequence). The CDR3 here is CASSEGETGQF. CDR3 DNA: TGTGCCAGCAGCGAAGGGGAAACAGGTCAATTT.

The chain combines TRBV7-2 with TRBJ2-7; no firm D call. V shed 1 base and J shed 4 bases, with 5 bases lying between them. The V gene's germline CDR1 is SGHTA and CDR2 FQGNSA. The CDR3 sequence is 12 residues long. In nucleotides, the CDR3 is TGTGCCAGCAGCTTAGTCGGTTACGAGCAGTACTTC. This translates into CASSLVGYEQYF.

The rearrangement joins TRBV14 to TRBJ2-1; 12 bases are a match to TRBD2. The V gene's germline CDR1 is SGHDN and CDR2 FVKESK. This CDR3 comprises 17 residues. J was trimmed by 8 bases and V by 0 bases; bases with no gene match: 8. The CDR3 loop is CASSQDTRLAGVDEQFF. DNA for the CDR3: TGTGCCAGCAGCCAAGATACGAGACTAGCGGGAGTAGATGAGCAGTTCTTC.

The V and J genes are TRBV29-1 and TRBJ1-1; D is perhaps TRBD1 (5 bases). This CDR3 has 10 residues. Germline CDR1 reads SQVTM; CDR2 reads ANQGSEA. Trimming cost V 6 bases and J 11 bases, with 13 bases left between them. The CDR3 DNA sequence: TGCAGCGTAGAATCAAGGGGCGCTTTCTTT. Encoded protein: CSVESRGAFF.

This chain joins TRBV5-4 and TRBJ2-2; D possibly corresponds to TRBD2 (6 bases). Trimming took off 4 bases at V and 3 bases at J, with 16 bases between the two ends. This CDR3 has 16 amino acids. Germline V gene sequence: CDR1 SGHNT, CDR2 YYREEE (reference sequence). The CDR3 DNA follows: TGTGCCAGCAGCCGGGGTGGCGGGGATTACACCGGGGAGCTGTTTTTT. It translates to CASSRGGGDYTGELFF.

V usage is TRBV5-5 and J usage is TRBJ1-5; D possibly corresponds to TRBD1 (5 bases). The germline gives CDR1 SGHKS, CDR2 YYEKEE (reference sequence). This CDR3 spans 15 amino acids. V lost 1 base and J 6 bases, leaving 14 bases between the germline ends. This CDR3 is CASSLFVGGGQPQHF. The CDR3 DNA is TGTGCCAGCAGCTTGTTTGTGGGGGGGGGTCAGCCCCAGCATTTT.

This clone was recorded only once. The chain couples TRBV7-9 to TRBJ2-5; 7 bases fit TRBD1. Germline CDR1 is SEHNR and CDR2 is FQNEAQ (reference sequence). Trimming cost V 6 bases and J 5 bases; bases outside gene matches: 6. The CDR3 has 13 amino acids. The CDR3 DNA reads TGTGCCAGCAGGCCAAGGGGGCGCGAGACCCAGTACTTC. Protein: CASRPRGRETQYF.

The rearrangement uses TRBV3-1 (or the pseudogene TRBV3-2) and TRBJ2-1; 7 nucleotides agree with TRBD2. With V trimmed by 0 bases and J by 3 bases, 5 bases remained unmatched. CDR1 is LGHDT, CDR2 YNNKEL, per germline (reference sequence). The CDR3 totals 16 residues. CDR3 in amino acids: CASSQDRGRVYNEQFF. CDR3 bases: TGTGCCAGCAGCCAAGATCGTGGGAGGGTCTACAATGAGCAGTTCTTC.

The CDR3: CASSLALRRNTDTQYF. CDR3 DNA sequence: TGTGCCAGCAGCTTGGCCTTGAGGAGAAACACAGATACGCAGTATTTT. V and J are TRBV5-6 and TRBJ2-3; no firm D call. Germline V CDR1 and CDR2: SGHDT, YYEEEE. The CDR3 length is 16 residues. The V and J ends lost 0 bases and 2 bases respectively, with 13 bases between them.

The CDR3 DNA is TGTGCCAGCAGTGATCCCTGGGCTATAAATGAGCAGTTCTTC. Translated, it gives CASSDPWAINEQFF. V is TRBV2 and J is TRBJ2-1; D is undetermined. The CDR3 totals 14 residues. V lost 3 bases and J lost 7, with 13 bases in between. Germline loops: CDR1 SNHLY, CDR2 FYNNEI.

This clone was detected once. V and J are TRBV12-3 or TRBV12-4 and TRBJ2-1, with D possibly TRBD2 on 5 matching bases. Trimming removed 2 bases at V and 5 bases at J, with 7 bases between. The CDR3 sequence is 13 residues long. CDR3 loop: CASSLTGNNEQFF. In DNA form, the CDR3 reads TGTGCCAGCAGTTTAACGGGGAACAATGAGCAGTTCTTC.

This sequence joins TRBV5-6 and TRBJ1-5, with 7 bases matching TRBD1. The CDR3 is 16 residues long. Germline V gene data show CDR1 as SGHDT and CDR2 as YYEEEE. V gave up 2 bases and J gave up 4 bases; unmatched junction bases: 9. CDR3 in amino acids: CASSFYDRVENQPQHF. The DNA for the CDR3 is TGTGCCAGCAGCTTCTACGACAGGGTCGAAAATCAGCCCCAGCATTTT.

The V gene is TRBV28, the J gene TRBJ1-1; D not resolved. V was clipped by 5 bases and J by 10 bases, with 11 bases between them. Looked up from germline, CDR1 is MDHEN and CDR2 is SYDVKM. The CDR3 spans 11 residues. The CDR3 spells CASSQDSRAFF. The CDR3 DNA reads TGTGCCAGCAGTCAAGATAGCAGAGCTTTCTTT. Complete variable domain (other parts from reference TRBV28 and TRBJ1-1): DVKVTQSSRYLVKRTGEKVFLECVQDMDHENMFWYRQDPGLGLRLIYFSYDVKMKEKGDIPEGYSVSREKKERFSLILESASTNQTSMYLCASSQDSRAFFGQGTRLTVV.

The chain has TRBV6-6 and TRBJ2-7; the D gene is possibly TRBD1 (5 bases). Trimming cost V 8 bases and J 0 bases, with 8 bases left between them. Looked up from germline, CDR1 is MNHNY and CDR2 is SVGAGI (reference sequence). The CDR3 contains 12 residues. CDR3 nucleotide sequence: TGTGCCAGCTCGACAGTCTCCTACGAGCAGTACTTC. Protein product: CASSTVSYEQYF.

This clone was seen once. The V call is TRBV18, the J call TRBJ1-6; no firm D call. The V and J ends lost 3 bases and 7 bases respectively, with 10 bases between them. The V gene's germline CDR1 is KGHSH and CDR2 LQKENI. The CDR3 totals 14 residues. Written as DNA, the CDR3 is TGTGCCAGCTCACCGAGCCAGAGGAATTCACCCCTCCACTTT. Protein product: CASSPSQRNSPLHF.

The chain joins TRBV5-1 to TRBJ2-7; 8 bases align to TRBD2. J was trimmed by 7 bases and V by 2 bases; bases with no gene match: 11. There are 15 residues in the CDR3. CDR1 is SGHRS and CDR2 is YFSETQ in the germline V gene. The CDR3, as DNA: TGCGCCAGCAGCTTACTTAGCGGGACCAGTGGGGAGCAGTACTTC. It encodes CASSLLSGTSGEQYF. The full variable domain, in which reference TRBV5-1 and TRBJ2-7 provide the parts outside the CDR3, is KAGVTQTPRYLIKTRGQQVTLSCSPISGHRSVSWYQQTPGQGLQFLFEYFSETQRNKGNFPGRFSGRQFSNSRSEMNVSTLELGDSALYLCASSLLSGTSGEQYFGPGTRLTVT.

Of note for this clone: Other DNA sequences from this sample encode an identical CDR3 as well. The chain couples TRBV5-1 to TRBJ1-1; TRBD1 matches at 7 bases. Unmatched junction bases numbered 1, after V lost 0 bases and J lost 5 bases. Germline V gene sequence: CDR1 SGHRS, CDR2 YFSETQ. CDR3 length equals 13 residues. This chain's CDR3 is CASSLDRGTEAFF. In DNA form, the CDR3 reads TGCGCCAGCAGCTTGGACAGGGGAACTGAAGCTTTCTTT. The full variable domain, completed using reference TRBV5-1 and TRBJ1-1, is KAGVTQTPRYLIKTRGQQVTLSCSPISGHRSVSWYQQTPGQGLQFLFEYFSETQRNKGNFPGRFSGRQFSNSRSEMNVSTLELGDSALYLCASSLDRGTEAFFGQGTRLTVV.

This chain joins TRBV9 and TRBJ2-3; tentative D call: TRBD1 (7 bases). Trimming stripped 3 bases from V and 2 bases from J, with 16 bases between. Germline-derived CDR1 and CDR2 are SGDLS and YYNGEE. The CDR3 length is 16 residues. CDR3 loop: CASSGQGLPNTDTQYF. For the CDR3, the DNA is TGTGCCAGCAGCGGACAGGGACTCCCTAACACAGATACGCAGTATTTT.

The chain couples TRBV7-9 to TRBJ2-1; D perhaps matches TRBD2 (6 bases). CDR3 length: 15 amino acids. The germline V and J ends were trimmed by 8 bases and 0 bases, with 14 bases remaining between them. Germline V gene sequence: CDR1 SEHNR, CDR2 FQNEAQ (reference sequence). The CDR3 nucleotides are TGTGCCAGCCTAGGACTACAGAGCTCCTACAATGAGCAGTTCTTC. It translates to CASLGLQSSYNEQFF.

The J gene is TRBJ2-3, the V gene TRBV11-1; no reliable D call. Trimming took 1 base from V and 2 from J, leaving 7 bases between them. Looked up from germline, CDR1 is SGHAT and CDR2 is FQDESV (reference sequence). The CDR3 length is 14 residues. Written as DNA, the CDR3 is TGTGCCAGCAGCTTAGTACAGCACACAGATACGCAGTATTTT. Translation gives CASSLVQHTDTQYF. Supplemented by reference TRBV11-1 and TRBJ2-3, the full variable domain reads EAEVAQSPRYKITEKSQAVAFWCDPISGHATLYWYRQILGQGPELLVQFQDESVVDDSQLPKDRFSAERLKGVDSTLKIQPAELGDSAMYLCASSLVQHTDTQYFGPGTRLTVL.

The chain is built from TRBV5-1 and TRBJ2-1; a possible D gene is TRBD1 (5 bases). CDR1 and CDR2 (germline): SGHRS, YFSETQ. V lost 0 bases and J lost 8, with 12 bases in between. This CDR3 comprises 14 residues. The CDR3 DNA is TGCGCCAGCAGCTTGGGGGGCAGGGCGGATGAGCAGTTCTTC. Protein product: CASSLGGRADEQFF.

The count of this clone is one. The chain uses TRBV30 and TRBJ1-5, with D possibly being TRBD1 (5 bases). Germline V CDR1 and CDR2: GTSNPN, SVGIG (reference sequence). V was trimmed by 2 bases and J by 3 bases, leaving 17 bases between them. This CDR3 comprises 16 residues. The CDR3, as DNA: TGTGCCTGGAGTTTAAGGTACAGGACAAACAATCAGCCCCAGCATTTT. Translation: CAWSLRYRTNNQPQHF. Full variable domain (missing parts from reference TRBV30 and TRBJ1-5): SQTIHQWPATLVQPVGSPLSLECTVEGTSNPNLYWYRQAAGRGLQLLFYSVGIGQISSEVPQNLSASRPQDRQFILSSKKLLLSDSGFYLCAWSLRYRTNNQPQHFGDGTRLSIL.

This clone was observed a few times. This chain links TRBV2 with TRBJ1-1; D ambiguous. This CDR3 has 14 residues. V was clipped by 5 bases and J by 1 base, with 11 bases between them. Germline assignment: CDR1 SNHLY and CDR2 FYNNEI. The CDR3 bases are TGTGCCAGCAGTTCTGGCATCGCGAACACTGAAGCTTTCTTT. It specifies CASSSGIANTEAFF.